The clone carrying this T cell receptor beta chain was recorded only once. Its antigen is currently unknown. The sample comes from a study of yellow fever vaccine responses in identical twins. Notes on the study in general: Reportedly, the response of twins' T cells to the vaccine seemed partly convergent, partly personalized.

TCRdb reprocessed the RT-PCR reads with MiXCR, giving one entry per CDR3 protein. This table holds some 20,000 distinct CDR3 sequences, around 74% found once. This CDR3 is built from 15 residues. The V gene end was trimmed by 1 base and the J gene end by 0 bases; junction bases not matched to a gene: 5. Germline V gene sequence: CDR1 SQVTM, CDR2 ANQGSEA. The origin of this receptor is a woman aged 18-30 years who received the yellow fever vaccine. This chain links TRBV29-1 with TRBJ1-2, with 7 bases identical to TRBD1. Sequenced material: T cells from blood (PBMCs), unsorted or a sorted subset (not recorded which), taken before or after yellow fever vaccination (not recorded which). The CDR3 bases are TGCAGCGTTGAAGGGACAGGATACTCTAACTATGGCTACACCTTC. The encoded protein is CSVEGTGYSNYGYTF. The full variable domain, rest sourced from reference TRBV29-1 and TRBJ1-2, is SAVISQKPSRDICQRGTSLTIQCQVDSQVTMMFWYRQQPGQSLTLIATANQGSEATYESGFVIDKFPISRPNLTFSTLTVSNMSPEDSSIYLCSVEGTGYSNYGYTFGSGTRLTVV.